The rows below give T cell receptor beta chains drawn from one sample of a study of blood T cell dynamics during melanoma immunotherapy. The table came from immunoSEQ multiplex PCR; TCRdb's copy has only in-frame clones and leaves some out. The table has 2,000 or so clones, almost 95% seen once. Sequencing was performed on effector memory CD8+ T cells from blood, taken from a patient treated with checkpoint blockade. The source is a human donor with melanoma. Both conserved end residues are part of each CDR3. A D gene is named only where the DNA matches it firmly. A row's size may be missing; if present it is once, few, many or a size class.

>TRBJ1-1|TRBV7-6|NA|NA
CASSLAPGAAGNTEAFF
TGTGCCAGCAGCTTAGCCCCAGGGGCGGCGGGTAACACTGAAGCTTTCTTT
>TRBJ2-7|TRBV14|NA|TRBD1
CASSQDLGQGRTYEQYF
TGTGCCAGCAGCCAAGATCTAGGACAGGGCAGGACCTACGAGCAGTACTTC
>TRBJ2-3|TRBV9|NA|TRBD2
CASSLTSGRSTDTQYF
TGTGCCAGCAGCTTGACTAGCGGGAGGAGCACAGATACGCAGTATTTT
>TRBJ2-7|TRBV27|NA|NA
CASSFSAGYEQYF
TGTGCCAGCAGTTTTAGCGCGGGCTACGAGCAGTACTTC
>TRBJ1-1|TRBV4-2|NA|NA
CASSQVVDPTEAFF
TGTGCCAGCAGCCAAGTGGTAGATCCCACTGAAGCTTTCTTT
>TRBJ2-7|TRBV5-4|NA|NA
CASSPSDDDYEQYF
TGTGCCAGCAGCCCCAGCGATGATGACTACGAGCAGTACTTC
>TRBJ1-2|TRBV6-4|NA|TRBD1
CASSPGQGAWEDGYTF
TGTGCCAGCAGTCCCGGACAGGGGGCATGGGAAGATGGCTACACCTTC
>TRBJ2-5|TRBV14|NA|NA
CASSQDGGPNQETQYF
TGTGCCAGCAGCCAAGACGGCGGTCCCAACCAAGAGACCCAGTACTTC
>TRBJ1-5|TRBV15|NA|NA
CATSRVDNNQPQHF
TGTGCCACCAGCAGAGTGGACAACAATCAGCCCCAGCATTTT
>TRBJ1-2|TRBV27|NA|NA
CASSSQPNYGYTF
TGTGCCAGCAGTTCCCAGCCTAACTATGGCTACACCTTC
>TRBJ2-7|TRBV27|NA|TRBD1
CASSPAGQGRNEQYF
TGTGCCAGCAGTCCAGCGGGACAGGGTAGGAACGAGCAGTACTTC
>TRBJ1-2|TRBV27|NA|NA
CALLAHGYTF
TGTGCCCTCCTCGCCCATGGCTACACCTTC
>TRBJ2-1|TRBV11-3|NA|NA
CASSPGSNPISITMSGQFF
TGTGCCAGCAGCCCAGGATCGAACCCTATATCAATAACAATGAGTGGGCAGTTCTTC
>TRBJ2-7|TRBV28|NA|NA
CASSPVDSSYEQYF
TGTGCCAGCAGTCCCGTGGACAGCTCCTACGAGCAGTACTTC
>TRBJ2-7|TRBV27|NA|TRBD1
CASTRDRGSEQYF
TGTGCCAGCACCCGGGACAGGGGTTCCGAGCAGTACTTC
>TRBJ2-7|TRBV15|NA|NA
CATSRVEGLHEQYF
TGTGCCACCAGCAGAGTGGAGGGGTTGCACGAGCAGTACTTC
>TRBJ2-7|TRBV29-1|NA|NA
CSVVRGAGFSEQYF
TGCAGCGTTGTCCGGGGGGCAGGGTTCAGCGAGCAGTACTTC
>TRBJ2-3|TRBV30|once|NA
CAFLLGGGDTQYF
TGTGCCTTCCTTCTGGGGGGTGGGGATACGCAGTATTTT